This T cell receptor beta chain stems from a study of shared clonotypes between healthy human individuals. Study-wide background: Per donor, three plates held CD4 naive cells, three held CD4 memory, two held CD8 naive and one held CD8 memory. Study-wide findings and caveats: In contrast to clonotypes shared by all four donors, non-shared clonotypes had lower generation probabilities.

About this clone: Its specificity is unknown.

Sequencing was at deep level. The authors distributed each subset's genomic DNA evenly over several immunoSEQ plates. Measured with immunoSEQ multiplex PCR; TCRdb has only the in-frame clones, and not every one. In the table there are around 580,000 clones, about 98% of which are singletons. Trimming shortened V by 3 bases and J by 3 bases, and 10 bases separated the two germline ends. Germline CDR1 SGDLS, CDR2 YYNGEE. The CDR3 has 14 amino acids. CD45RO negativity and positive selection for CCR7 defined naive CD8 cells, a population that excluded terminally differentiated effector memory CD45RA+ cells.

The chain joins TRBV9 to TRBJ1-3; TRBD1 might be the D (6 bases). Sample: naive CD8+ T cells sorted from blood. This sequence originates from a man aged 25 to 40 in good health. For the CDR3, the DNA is TGTGCCAGCAGCGGCAGGGGAAATGGAAACACCATATATTTT. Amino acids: CASSGRGNGNTIYF.